Here is one TCR beta chain with its context. Per germline, CDR1 SGHTA and CDR2 FQGNSA. Germline trimming cut 1 base from V and 6 bases from J; bases unmatched to any gene: 8. This CDR3 contains 15 residues. The sample is drawn from a study of Graves' ophthalmopathy and Graves' hyperthyroidism. RNA served as the template for amplifying TCR beta CDR3 regions. A first-round RT-PCR used HTBI primers, followed by a second-round multiplex PCR. TCRdb fed the multiplex PCR reads into MiXCR, producing one record per CDR3 protein. The sample lists 210,000 or so distinct CDR3 sequences; under 30% were seen once. The source of this sequence is a man in his fifties with Graves' ophthalmopathy. The sequencing input was peripheral blood. The chain links TRBV7-2 to TRBJ2-5; 7 nucleotides line up with TRBD2. The CDR3 DNA is TGTGCCAGCAGCTTAGAGGGAGGGCCCGCGAAGACCCAGTACTTC. Translated, it gives CASSLEGGPAKTQYF.